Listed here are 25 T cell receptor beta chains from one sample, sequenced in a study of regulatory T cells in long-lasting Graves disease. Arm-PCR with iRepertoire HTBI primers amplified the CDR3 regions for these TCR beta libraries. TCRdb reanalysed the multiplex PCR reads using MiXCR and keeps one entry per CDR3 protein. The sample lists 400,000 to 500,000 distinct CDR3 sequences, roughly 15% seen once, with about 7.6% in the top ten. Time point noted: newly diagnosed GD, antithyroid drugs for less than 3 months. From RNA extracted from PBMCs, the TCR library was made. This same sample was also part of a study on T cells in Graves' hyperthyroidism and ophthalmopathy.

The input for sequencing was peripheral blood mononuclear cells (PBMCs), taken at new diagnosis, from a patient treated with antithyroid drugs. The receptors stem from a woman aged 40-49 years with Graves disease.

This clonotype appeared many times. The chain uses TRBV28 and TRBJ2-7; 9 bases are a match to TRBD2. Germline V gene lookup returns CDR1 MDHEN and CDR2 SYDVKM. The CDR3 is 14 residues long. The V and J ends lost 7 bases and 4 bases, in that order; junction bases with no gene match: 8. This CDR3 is CASTPGTSRYEQYF. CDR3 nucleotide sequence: TGTGCCAGCACCCCCGGGACTAGCAGGTACGAGCAGTACTTC. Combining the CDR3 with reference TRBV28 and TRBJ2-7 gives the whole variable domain DVKVTQSSRYLVKRTGEKVFLECVQDMDHENMFWYRQDPGLGLRLIYFSYDVKMKEKGDIPEGYSVSREKKERFSLILESASTNQTSMYLCASTPGTSRYEQYFGPGTRLTVT.

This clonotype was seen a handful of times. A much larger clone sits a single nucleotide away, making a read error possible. The CDR3 here is CSPRQGDEQYF. CDR3 nucleotides: TGCAGTCCTCGACAGGGGGACGAGCAGTACTTC. V is TRBV20-1 and J is TRBJ2-7; 9 nucleotides agree with TRBD1. Germline assignment: CDR1 DFQATT and CDR2 SNEGSKA (reference sequence). Trimming took 8 bases from V and 5 from J; bases not matched to a gene: 4. The CDR3 is 11 residues long.

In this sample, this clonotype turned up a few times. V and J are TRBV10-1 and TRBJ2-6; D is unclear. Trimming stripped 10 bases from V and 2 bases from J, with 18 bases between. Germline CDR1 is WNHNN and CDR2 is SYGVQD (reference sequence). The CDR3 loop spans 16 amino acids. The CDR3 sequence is CANLPTPRPGANVLTF. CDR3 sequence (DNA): TGCGCCAATCTACCCACCCCTAGGCCTGGGGCCAACGTCCTGACTTTC.

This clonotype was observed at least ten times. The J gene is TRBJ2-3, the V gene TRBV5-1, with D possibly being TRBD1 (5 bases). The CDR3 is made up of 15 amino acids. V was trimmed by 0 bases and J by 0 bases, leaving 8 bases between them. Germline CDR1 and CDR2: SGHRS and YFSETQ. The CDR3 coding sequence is TGCGCCAGCAGCTTGGGGACACCCAGCACAGATACGCAGTATTTT. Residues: CASSLGTPSTDTQYF.

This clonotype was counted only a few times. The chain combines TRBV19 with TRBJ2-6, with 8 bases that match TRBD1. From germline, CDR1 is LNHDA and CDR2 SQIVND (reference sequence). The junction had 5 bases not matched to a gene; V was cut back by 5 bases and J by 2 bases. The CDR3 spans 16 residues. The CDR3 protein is CASSDNRGTGANVLTF. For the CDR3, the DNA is TGTGCCAGTAGTGACAACAGGGGGACTGGGGCCAACGTCCTGACTTTC.

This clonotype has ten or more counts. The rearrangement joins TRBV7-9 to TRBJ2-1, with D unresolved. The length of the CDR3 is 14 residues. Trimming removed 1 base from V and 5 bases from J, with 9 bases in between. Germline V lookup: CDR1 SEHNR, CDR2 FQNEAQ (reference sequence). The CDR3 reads CASSLDQINNEQFF. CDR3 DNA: TGTGCCAGCAGCTTAGATCAGATTAACAATGAGCAGTTCTTC.

CDR3: CASALDRDPFGYTF. Here the CDR3 DNA reads TGTGCCAGCGCCCTGGACAGAGACCCATTTGGCTACACCTTC. The chain couples TRBV2 to TRBJ1-2, with D possibly TRBD1 on 6 matching bases. The CDR3 runs 14 residues. Germline V CDR1 and CDR2: SNHLY, FYNNEI. Trimming took off 8 bases at V and 7 bases at J, with 20 bases between the two ends.

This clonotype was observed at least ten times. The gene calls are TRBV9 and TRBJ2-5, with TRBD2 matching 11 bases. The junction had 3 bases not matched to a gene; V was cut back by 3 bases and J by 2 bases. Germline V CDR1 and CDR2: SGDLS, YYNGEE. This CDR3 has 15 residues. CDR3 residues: CASSAGTSGQETQYF. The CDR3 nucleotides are TGTGCCAGCAGCGCCGGGACTAGCGGACAAGAGACCCAGTACTTC. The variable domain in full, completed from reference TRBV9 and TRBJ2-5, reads DSGVTQTPKHLITATGQRVTLRCSPRSGDLSVYWYQQSLDQGLQFLIQYYNGEERAKGNILERFSAQQFPDLHSELNLSSLELGDSALYFCASSAGTSGQETQYFGPGTRLLVL.

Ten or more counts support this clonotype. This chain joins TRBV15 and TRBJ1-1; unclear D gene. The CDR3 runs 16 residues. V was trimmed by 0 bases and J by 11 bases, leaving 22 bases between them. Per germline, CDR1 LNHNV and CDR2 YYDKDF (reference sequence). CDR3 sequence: CATSRDRGNTARMAFF. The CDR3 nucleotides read TGTGCCACCAGCAGAGACCGGGGAAATACGGCGCGTATGGCTTTCTTT.

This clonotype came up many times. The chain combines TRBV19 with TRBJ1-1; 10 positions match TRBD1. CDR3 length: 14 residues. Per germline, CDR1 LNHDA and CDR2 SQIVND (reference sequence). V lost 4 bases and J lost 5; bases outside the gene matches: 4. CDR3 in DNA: TGTGCCAGTAGTACCGGGACAGGGGAAACTGAAGCTTTCTTT. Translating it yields CASSTGTGETEAFF.

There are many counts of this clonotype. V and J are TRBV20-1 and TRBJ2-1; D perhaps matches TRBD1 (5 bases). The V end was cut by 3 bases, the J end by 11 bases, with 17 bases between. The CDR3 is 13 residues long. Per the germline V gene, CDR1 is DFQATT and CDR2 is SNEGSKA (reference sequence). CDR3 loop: CSASYRVGDQQFF. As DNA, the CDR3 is TGCAGTGCTAGTTATCGGGTAGGGGATCAGCAGTTCTTC.

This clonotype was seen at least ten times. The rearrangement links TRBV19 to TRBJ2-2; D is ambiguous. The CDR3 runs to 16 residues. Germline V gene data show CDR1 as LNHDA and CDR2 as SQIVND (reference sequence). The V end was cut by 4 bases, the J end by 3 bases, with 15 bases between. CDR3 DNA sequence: TGTGCCAGTAGTACCCCTTATCCTACCGACACCGGGGAGCTGTTTTTT. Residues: CASSTPYPTDTGELFF.

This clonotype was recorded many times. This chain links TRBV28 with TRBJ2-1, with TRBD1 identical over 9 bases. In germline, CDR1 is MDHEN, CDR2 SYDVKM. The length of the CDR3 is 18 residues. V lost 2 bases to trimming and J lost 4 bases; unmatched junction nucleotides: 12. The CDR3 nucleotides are TGTGCCAGCAGTTTACCCACGACAGGGGGGGGGGTATACAATGAGCAGTTCTTC. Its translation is CASSLPTTGGGVYNEQFF.

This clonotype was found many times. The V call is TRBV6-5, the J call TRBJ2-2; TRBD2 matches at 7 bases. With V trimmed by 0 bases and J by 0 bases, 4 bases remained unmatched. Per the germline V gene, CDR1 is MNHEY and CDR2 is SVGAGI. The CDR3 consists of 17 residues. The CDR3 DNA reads TGTGCCAGCAGTTACTCGGAGCTAGCGGCGAACACCGGGGAGCTGTTTTTT. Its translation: CASSYSELAANTGELFF.

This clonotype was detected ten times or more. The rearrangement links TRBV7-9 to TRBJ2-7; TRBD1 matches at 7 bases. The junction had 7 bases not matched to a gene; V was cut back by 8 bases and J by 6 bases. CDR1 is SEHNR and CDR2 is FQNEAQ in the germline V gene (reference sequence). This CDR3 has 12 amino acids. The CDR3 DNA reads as TGTGCCAGCTCACGACAGGGCTCCGAGCAGTACTTC. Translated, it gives CASSRQGSEQYF.

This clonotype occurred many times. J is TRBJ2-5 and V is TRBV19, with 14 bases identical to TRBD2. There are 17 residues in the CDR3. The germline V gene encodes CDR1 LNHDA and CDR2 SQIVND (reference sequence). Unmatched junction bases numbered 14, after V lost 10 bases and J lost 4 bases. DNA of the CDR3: TGTGCCACGAAACGGGGGACTAGCGGGGGTGCCCCAGAGACCCAGTACTTC. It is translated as CATKRGTSGGAPETQYF.

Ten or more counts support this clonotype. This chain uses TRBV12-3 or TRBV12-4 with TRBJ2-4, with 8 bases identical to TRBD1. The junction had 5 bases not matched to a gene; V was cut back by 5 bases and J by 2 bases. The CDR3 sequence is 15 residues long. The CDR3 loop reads CASSGDRNSKNIQYF. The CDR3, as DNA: TGTGCCAGCAGTGGGGACAGGAACTCCAAAAACATTCAGTACTTC.

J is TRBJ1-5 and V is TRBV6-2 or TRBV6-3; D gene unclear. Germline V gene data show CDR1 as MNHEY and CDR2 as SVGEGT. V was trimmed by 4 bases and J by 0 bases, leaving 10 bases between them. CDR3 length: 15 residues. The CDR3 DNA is TGTGCCAGCAGTTCCCGGGCCCATAGCAATCAGCCCCAGCATTTT. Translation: CASSSRAHSNQPQHF.

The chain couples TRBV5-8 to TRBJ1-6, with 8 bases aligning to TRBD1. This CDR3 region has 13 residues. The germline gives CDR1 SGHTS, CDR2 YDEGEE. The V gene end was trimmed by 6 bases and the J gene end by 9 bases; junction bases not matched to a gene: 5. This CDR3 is CASNRDRSSPLHF. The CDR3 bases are TGTGCCAGCAACCGGGACAGGAGTTCACCCCTCCACTTT.

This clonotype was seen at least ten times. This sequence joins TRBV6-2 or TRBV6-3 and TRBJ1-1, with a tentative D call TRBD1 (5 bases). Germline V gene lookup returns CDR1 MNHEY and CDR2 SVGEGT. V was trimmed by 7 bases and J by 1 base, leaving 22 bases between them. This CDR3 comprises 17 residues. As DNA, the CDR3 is TGTGCCAGCAACCAAAGGGGCGAGAGTTCAAGGAACACTGAAGCTTTCTTT. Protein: CASNQRGESSRNTEAFF.

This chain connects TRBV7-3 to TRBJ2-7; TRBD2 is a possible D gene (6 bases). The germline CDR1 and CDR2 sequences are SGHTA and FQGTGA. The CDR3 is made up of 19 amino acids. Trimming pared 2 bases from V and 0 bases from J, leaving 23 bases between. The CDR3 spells CASSLVGSGDFLSSYEQYF. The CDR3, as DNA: TGTGCCAGCAGCTTAGTTGGTAGTGGGGACTTCCTCTCCTCCTACGAGCAGTACTTC.

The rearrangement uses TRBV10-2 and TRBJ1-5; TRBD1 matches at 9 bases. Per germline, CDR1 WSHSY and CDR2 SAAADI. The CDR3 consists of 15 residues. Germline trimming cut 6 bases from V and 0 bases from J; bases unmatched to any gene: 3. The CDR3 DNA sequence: TGCGCCAGCAGACCGGGACAGGGTAGCAATCAGCCCCAGCATTTT. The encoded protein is CASRPGQGSNQPQHF.

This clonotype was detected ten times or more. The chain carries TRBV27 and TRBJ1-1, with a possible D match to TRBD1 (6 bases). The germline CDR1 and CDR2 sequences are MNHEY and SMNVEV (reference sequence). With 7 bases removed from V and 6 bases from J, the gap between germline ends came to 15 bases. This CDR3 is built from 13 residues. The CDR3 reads CASTRVRGSEAFF. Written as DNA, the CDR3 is TGTGCCAGCACTCGAGTCAGGGGATCTGAAGCTTTCTTT.

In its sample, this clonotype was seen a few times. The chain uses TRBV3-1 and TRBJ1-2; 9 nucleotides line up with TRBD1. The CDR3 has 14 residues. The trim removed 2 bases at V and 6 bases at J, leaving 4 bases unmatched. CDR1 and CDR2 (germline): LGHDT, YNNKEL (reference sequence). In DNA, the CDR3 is TGTGCCAGCAGCCAACGGGACAGGGCGGATGGCTACACCTTC. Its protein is CASSQRDRADGYTF.

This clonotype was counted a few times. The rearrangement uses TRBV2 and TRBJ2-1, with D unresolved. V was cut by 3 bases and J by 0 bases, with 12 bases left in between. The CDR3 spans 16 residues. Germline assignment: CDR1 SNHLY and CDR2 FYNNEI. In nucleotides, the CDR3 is TGTGCCAGCAGTGAGGGGTTACTAAGCTCCTACAATGAGCAGTTCTTC. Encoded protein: CASSEGLLSSYNEQFF.